The clone carrying this T cell receptor (beta chain) was found a few times. The antigen remains unidentified. The data originate from a study of neoadjuvant anti-PD-1 for oral cavity cancer. At the level of the study: Nivolumab at 3 mg/kg was mostly given biweekly, three to four doses, pre-surgery.

PBMC libraries mostly used 480 ng of input genomic DNA, with six replicates per sample. Using immunoSEQ multiplex PCR, the repertoire was profiled, and TCRdb retains in-frame clones only, with some absent. The table records around 14,000 clones, 55% to 80% of them present only once. Stage II-IVA oral cavity squamous cell carcinoma was new and untreated by systemic or radiation therapy. Germline lookup yields CDR1 GTSNPN and CDR2 SVGIG (reference sequence). V was cut by 0 bases and J by 6 bases, with 15 bases left in between. CDR3 length: 15 amino acids. Findings and caveats of the study: With three patients per group, TCR findings need larger cohorts.

The chain is built from TRBV30 and TRBJ1-5; maybe TRBD1 (5 bases). The sequence was obtained from a person between 40 and 79 years old with oral cavity squamous cell carcinoma. The sequenced sample was PBMCs, obtained before nivolumab (anti-PD-1) treatment. The CDR3 spells CAWSVGQGGRQPQHF. CDR3 in DNA: TGTGCCTGGAGTGTAGGTCAGGGTGGGCGTCAGCCCCAGCATTTT. The full variable domain, completed using reference TRBV30 and TRBJ1-5, is SQTIHQWPATLVQPVGSPLSLECTVEGTSNPNLYWYRQAAGRGLQLLFYSVGIGQISSEVPQNLSASRPQDRQFILSSKKLLLSDSGFYLCAWSVGQGGRQPQHFGDGTRLSIL.